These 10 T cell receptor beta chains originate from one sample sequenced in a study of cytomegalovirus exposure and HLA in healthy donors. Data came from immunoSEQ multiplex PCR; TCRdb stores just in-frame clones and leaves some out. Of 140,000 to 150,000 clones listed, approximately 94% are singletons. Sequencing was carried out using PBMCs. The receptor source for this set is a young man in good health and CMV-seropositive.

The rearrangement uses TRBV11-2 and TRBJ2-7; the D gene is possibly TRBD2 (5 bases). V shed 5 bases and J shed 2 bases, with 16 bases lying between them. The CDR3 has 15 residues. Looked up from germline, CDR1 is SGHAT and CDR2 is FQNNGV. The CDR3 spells CASSREVALAYEQYF. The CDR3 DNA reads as TGTGCCAGCAGCCGAGAGGTAGCACTAGCCTACGAGCAGTACTTC.

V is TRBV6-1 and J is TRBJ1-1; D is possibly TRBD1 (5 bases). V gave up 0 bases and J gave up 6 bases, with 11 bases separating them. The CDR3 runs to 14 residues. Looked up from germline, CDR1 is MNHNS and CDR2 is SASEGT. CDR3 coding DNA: TGTGCCAGCAGTGAAGCCGGGACTTGGGCTGAAGCTTTCTTT. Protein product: CASSEAGTWAEAFF.

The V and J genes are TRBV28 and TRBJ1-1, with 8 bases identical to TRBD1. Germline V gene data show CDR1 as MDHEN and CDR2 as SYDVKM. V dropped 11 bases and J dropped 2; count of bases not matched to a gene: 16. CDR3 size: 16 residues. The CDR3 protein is CAVSFVRGRGNTEAFF. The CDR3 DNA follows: TGTGCCGTTAGTTTTGTCAGGGGGCGCGGAAACACTGAAGCTTTCTTT.

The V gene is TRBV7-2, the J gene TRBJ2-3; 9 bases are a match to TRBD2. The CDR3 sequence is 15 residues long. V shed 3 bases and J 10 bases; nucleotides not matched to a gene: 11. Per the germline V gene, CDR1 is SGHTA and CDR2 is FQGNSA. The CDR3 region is CASSFSGLATSAQYF. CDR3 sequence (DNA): TGTGCCAGCAGCTTCTCGGGACTAGCTACCAGTGCGCAGTATTTT.

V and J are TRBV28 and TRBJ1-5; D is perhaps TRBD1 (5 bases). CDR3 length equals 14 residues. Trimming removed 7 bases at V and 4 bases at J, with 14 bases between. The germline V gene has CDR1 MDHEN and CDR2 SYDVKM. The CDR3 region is CASNSGGLNQPQHF. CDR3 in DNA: TGTGCCAGCAATTCGGGGGGATTAAATCAGCCCCAGCATTTT.

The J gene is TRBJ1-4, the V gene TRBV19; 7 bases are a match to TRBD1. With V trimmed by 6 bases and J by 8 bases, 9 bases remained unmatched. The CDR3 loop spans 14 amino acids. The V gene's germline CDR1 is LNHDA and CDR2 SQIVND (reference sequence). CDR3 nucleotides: TGTGCCAGTAGAAAACAGGGGTTGTGGGAAAAACTGTTTTTT. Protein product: CASRKQGLWEKLFF. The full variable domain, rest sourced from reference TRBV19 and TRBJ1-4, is DGGITQSPKYLFRKEGQNVTLSCEQNLNHDAMYWYRQDPGQGLRLIYYSQIVNDFQKGDIAEGYSVSREKKESFPLTVTSAQKNPTAFYLCASRKQGLWEKLFFGSGTQLSVL.

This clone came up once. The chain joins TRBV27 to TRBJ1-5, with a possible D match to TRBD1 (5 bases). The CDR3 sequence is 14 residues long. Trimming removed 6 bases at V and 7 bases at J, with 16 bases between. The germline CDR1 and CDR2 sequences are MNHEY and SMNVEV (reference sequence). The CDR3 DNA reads TGTGCCAGCAGCGGGGCCGGCGGGGAACAGCCCCAGCATTTT. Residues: CASSGAGGEQPQHF.

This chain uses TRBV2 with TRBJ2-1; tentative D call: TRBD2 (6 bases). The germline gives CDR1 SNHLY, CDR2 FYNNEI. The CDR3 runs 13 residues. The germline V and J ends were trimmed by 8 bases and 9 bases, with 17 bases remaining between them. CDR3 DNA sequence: TGTGCCAGCGGAGGGGAATCCAATGGTGAGCAGTTCTTC. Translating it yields CASGGESNGEQFF.

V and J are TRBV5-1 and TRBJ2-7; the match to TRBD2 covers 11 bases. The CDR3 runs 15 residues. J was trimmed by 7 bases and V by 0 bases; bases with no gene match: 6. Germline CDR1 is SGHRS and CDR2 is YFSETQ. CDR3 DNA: TGCGCCAGCAGCTTGGACCTAGCGGGAGGTAGGGAGCAGTACTTC. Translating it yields CASSLDLAGGREQYF.

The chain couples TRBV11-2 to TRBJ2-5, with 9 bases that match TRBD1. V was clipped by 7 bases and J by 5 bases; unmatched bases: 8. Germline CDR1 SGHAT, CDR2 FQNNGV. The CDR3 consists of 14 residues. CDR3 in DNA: TGTGCCAGCACCCAGGACAGGGGAAGGGAGACCCAGTACTTC. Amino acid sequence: CASTQDRGRETQYF.